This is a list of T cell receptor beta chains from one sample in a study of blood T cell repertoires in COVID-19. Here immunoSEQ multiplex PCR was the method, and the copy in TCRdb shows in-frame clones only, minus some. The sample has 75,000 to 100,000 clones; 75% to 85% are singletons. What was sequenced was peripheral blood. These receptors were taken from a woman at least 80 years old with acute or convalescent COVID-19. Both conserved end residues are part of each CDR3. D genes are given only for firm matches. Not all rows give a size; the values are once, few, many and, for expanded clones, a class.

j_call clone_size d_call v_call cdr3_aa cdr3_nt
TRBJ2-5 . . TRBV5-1 CASSLAGQGHETQYF TGCGCCAGCAGCTTGGCCGGGCAGGGTCACGAGACCCAGTACTTC
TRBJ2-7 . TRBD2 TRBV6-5 CASRGRGSPPYEQYF TGTGCCAGCAGGGGGCGGGGGTCGCCACCCTACGAGCAGTACTTC
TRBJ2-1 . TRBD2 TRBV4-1 CASRLGLAVYNEQFF TGCGCCAGCAGGCTGGGACTAGCGGTTTACAATGAGCAGTTCTTC
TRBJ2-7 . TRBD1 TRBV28 CASSPPGTGSHEQYF TGTGCCAGCAGCCCCCCCGGGACAGGGTCCCACGAGCAGTACTTC
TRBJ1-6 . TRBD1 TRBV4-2 CASSQDLGTGTSPLHF TGTGCCAGCAGCCAAGATCTGGGGACAGGGACTTCACCCCTCCACTTT
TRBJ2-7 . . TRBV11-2 CASSSRQANSYEQYF TGTGCCAGCAGCTCTAGACAGGCGAACTCCTACGAGCAGTACTTC
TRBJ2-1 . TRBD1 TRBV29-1 CSVNRDRVMNEQFF TGCAGCGTCAACCGGGACAGGGTGATGAATGAGCAGTTCTTC
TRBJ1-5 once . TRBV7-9 CASSLADNSNQPQHF TGTGCCAGCAGCTTAGCCGACAATAGCAATCAGCCCCAGCATTTT
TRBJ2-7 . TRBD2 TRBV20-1 CSASRGGGSYEQYF TGCAGTGCCAGTAGGGGCGGGGGGTCCTACGAGCAGTACTTC
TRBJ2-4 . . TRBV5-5 CASSLVSGAGAKNIQYF TGTGCCAGCAGCTTGGTATCAGGGGCCGGAGCCAAAAACATTCAGTACTTC
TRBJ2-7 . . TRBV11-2 CASSLGSSRELTEQYF TGTGCCAGCAGCTTGGGGTCGTCGCGGGAACTCACCGAGCAGTACTTC
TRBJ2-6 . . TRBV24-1 CATSYGYSGANVLTF TGTGCCACCAGCTACGGGTACTCTGGGGCCAACGTCCTGACTTTC
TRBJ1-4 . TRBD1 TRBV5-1 CASSLGGQTNEKLFF TGCGCCAGCAGCTTAGGGGGACAGACGAATGAAAAACTGTTTTTT
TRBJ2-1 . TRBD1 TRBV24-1 CATSDDTGQAYNEQFF TGTGCCACCAGTGACGACACGGGACAGGCCTACAATGAGCAGTTCTTC
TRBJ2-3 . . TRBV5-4 CASSLVGSGSVTDTQYF TGTGCCAGCAGCTTGGTCGGTTCCGGGAGTGTAACAGATACGCAGTATTTT
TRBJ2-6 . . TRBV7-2 CASSHGGYGANVLTF TGTGCCAGCAGCCACGGGGGTTATGGGGCCAACGTCCTGACTTTC
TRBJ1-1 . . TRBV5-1 CASSLGNLQGEAFF TGCGCCAGCAGCTTGGGCAATCTGCAGGGGGAAGCTTTCTTT
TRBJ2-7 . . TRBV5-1 CASSLGGSRTGYEQYF TGCGCCAGCAGCTTGGGAGGGTCTAGAACGGGCTACGAGCAGTACTTC
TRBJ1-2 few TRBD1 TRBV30 CAWSKGQGPTLYGYTF TGTGCCTGGAGTAAGGGACAGGGGCCTACCTTGTATGGCTACACCTTC
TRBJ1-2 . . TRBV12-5 CASGLVGLDYGYTF TGTGCTAGTGGTTTGGTGGGCCTGGACTATGGCTACACCTTC
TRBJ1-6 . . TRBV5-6 CASRTRQPYNSPLHF TGTGCCAGCAGAACCCGACAGCCCTATAATTCACCCCTCCACTTT
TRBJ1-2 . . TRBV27 CASSLGENYGYTF TGTGCCAGCAGTTTGGGCGAAAACTATGGCTACACCTTC
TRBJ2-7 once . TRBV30 CAWSPARDSKPYEQYF TGTGCCTGGAGTCCCGCGAGGGACTCGAAACCCTACGAGCAGTACTTC
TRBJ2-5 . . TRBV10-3 CAISAGSGQETQYF TGTGCCATCAGTGCCGGGAGCGGACAAGAGACCCAGTACTTC
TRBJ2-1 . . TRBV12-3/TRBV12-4 CASSFYNEQFF TGTGCCAGCAGCTTTTACAATGAGCAGTTCTTC
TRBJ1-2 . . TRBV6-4 CASSLDSRISEGYTF TGTGCCAGCAGTCTGGACAGCCGGATCTCGGAGGGCTACACCTTC
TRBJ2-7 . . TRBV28 CASSLSGIEQYF TGTGCCAGCAGTTTATCGGGGATTGAGCAGTACTTC
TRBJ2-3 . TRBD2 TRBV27 CASSPGGGPLDTQYF TGTGCCAGCAGTCCCGGGGGAGGGCCTTTAGATACGCAGTATTTT
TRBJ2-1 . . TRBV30 CAWSPLSSYNEQFF TGTGCCTGGAGCCCGTTGAGCTCCTACAATGAGCAGTTCTTC
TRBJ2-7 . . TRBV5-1 CASSLDHGAYEQYF TGCGCCAGCAGCTTGGATCACGGGGCCTACGAGCAGTACTTC
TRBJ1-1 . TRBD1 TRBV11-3 CASSLAGTGGVDTEAFF TGTGCCAGCAGCTTAGCCGGGACAGGGGGTGTAGACACTGAAGCTTTCTTT
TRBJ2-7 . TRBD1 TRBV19 CASSRPGQGTREQYF TGTGCCAGTAGTAGACCGGGACAGGGGACACGGGAGCAGTACTTC
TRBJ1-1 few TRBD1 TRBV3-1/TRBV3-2 CASSTRQGDTEAFF TGTGCCAGCAGTACCAGACAGGGGGATACTGAAGCTTTCTTT
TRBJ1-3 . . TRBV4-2 CASSQEEGFRNTIYF TGTGCCAGCAGCCAAGAGGAGGGTTTTCGAAACACCATATATTTT
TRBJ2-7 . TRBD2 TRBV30 CAWRGSGSNYEQYF TGTGCCTGGAGGGGGAGCGGGAGTAATTACGAGCAGTACTTC
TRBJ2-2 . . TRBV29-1 CSARAPDLAGELFF TGCAGCGCCCGAGCCCCGGACTTGGCCGGGGAGCTGTTTTTT
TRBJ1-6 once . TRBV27 CASSFSGDSPLHF TGTGCCAGCAGTTTTTCGGGGGACTCACCCCTCCACTTT
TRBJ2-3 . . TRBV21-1 CASLRLAGAKDTQYF TGTGCCAGCCTACGACTAGCGGGAGCTAAAGATACGCAGTATTTT
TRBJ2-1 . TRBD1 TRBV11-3 CASSSPTDRVVEQFF TGTGCCAGCAGCTCCCCCACGGACAGGGTGGTTGAGCAGTTCTTC
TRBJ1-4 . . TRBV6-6 CASTPLEGWEKLFF TGTGCCAGCACTCCCCTGGAGGGATGGGAAAAACTGTTTTTT
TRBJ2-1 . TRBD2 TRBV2 CASSEDFRTSAYNEQFF TGTGCCAGCAGCGAAGATTTTAGGACTAGCGCCTACAATGAGCAGTTCTTC
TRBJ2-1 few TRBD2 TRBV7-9 CASSLAGGRTNYNEQFF TGTGCCAGCAGCTTAGCGGGAGGGCGTACTAACTACAATGAGCAGTTCTTC
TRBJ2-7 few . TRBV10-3 CAISESQQGLDEQYF TGTGCCATCAGTGAGTCGCAGCAGGGTCTAGACGAGCAGTACTTC
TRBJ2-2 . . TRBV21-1 CASSKGSGGSNTGELFF TGTGCCAGCAGCAAGGGTAGCGGCGGCTCGAACACCGGGGAGCTGTTTTTT
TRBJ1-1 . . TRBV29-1 CSVDSSGSTEAFF TGCAGCGTTGATTCCTCCGGGTCCACTGAAGCTTTCTTT
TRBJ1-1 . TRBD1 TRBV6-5 CASSYSRGTGDAFF TGTGCCAGCAGTTACTCGCGGGGGACAGGGGACGCTTTCTTT
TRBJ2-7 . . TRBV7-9 CASSRYGEQYF TGTGCCAGCAGCCGCTACGGCGAGCAGTACTTC
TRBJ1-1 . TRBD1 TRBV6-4 CASSDRQGRTEAFF TGTGCCAGCAGTGACAGACAGGGGAGGACTGAAGCTTTCTTT
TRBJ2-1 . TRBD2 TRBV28 CASSLPAGSYNEQFF TGTGCCAGCAGTTTACCAGCGGGGTCCTACAATGAGCAGTTCTTC
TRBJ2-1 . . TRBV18 CASSPPNSGSYNEQFF TGTGCCAGCTCACCACCGAACAGCGGCTCCTACAATGAGCAGTTCTTC
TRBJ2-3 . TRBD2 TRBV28 CASSLSQGGSTDTQYF TGTGCCAGCAGTTTGAGCCAGGGAGGGAGCACAGATACGCAGTATTTT
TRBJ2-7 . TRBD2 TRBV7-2 CASSLAATSATYEQYF TGTGCCAGCAGCTTAGCGGCGACTAGCGCTACCTACGAGCAGTACTTC
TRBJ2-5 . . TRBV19 CASTPGGGVGETQYF TGTGCCAGTACCCCAGGAGGAGGGGTCGGAGAGACCCAGTACTTC
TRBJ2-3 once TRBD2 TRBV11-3 CASSLGTSGSDTQYF TGTGCCAGCAGCTTAGGGACTAGCGGGAGTGATACGCAGTATTTT